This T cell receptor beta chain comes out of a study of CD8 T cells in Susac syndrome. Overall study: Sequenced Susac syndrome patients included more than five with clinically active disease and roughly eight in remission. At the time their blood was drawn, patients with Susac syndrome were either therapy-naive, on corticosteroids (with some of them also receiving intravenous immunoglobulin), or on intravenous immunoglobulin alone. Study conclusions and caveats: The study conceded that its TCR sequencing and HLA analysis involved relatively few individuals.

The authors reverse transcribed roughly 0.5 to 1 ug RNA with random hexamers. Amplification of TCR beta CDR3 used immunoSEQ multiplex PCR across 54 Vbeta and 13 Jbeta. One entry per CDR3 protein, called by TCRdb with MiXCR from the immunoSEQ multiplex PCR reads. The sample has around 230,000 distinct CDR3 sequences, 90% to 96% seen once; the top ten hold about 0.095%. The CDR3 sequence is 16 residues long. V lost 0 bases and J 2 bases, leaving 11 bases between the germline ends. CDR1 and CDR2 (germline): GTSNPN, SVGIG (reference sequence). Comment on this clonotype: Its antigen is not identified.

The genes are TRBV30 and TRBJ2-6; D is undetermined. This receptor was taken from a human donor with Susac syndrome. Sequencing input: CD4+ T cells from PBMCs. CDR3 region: CAWSVSWGAGANVLTF. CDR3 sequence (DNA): TGTGCCTGGAGTGTATCATGGGGTGCTGGGGCCAACGTCCTGACTTTC.